This entry lists 29 T cell receptor beta chains sequenced from one sample in a study of Ad26.COV2.S vaccination and SARS-CoV-2 variants. Treatment defined: roughly 18 received Ad26.COV2.S at low or high dose, single or two shots; a few received placebo; per-sample allocation not given. Vaccine and placebo recipients were sampled on day 63 after the first injection. Sequencing used immunoSEQ multiplex PCR; TCRdb keeps in-frame clones, though not all of them. The data hold about 440,000 clones, with around nine tenths observed a single time. This sample comprised peripheral blood, obtained in a trial of Ad26.COV2.S vaccine versus placebo. The receptors here all came from a person between 18 and 65 years old who received the Ad26.COV2.S COVID-19 vaccine or a placebo.

The chain couples TRBV12-5 to TRBJ2-7, with unresolved D. The CDR3 loop spans 15 amino acids. Trimming stripped 0 bases from V and 3 bases from J, with 12 bases between. The germline V gene has CDR1 LGHNT and CDR2 FRNRAP. This CDR3 reads CASGLVIRRNYEQYF. Written as DNA, the CDR3 is TGTGCTAGTGGTTTGGTAATTCGACGGAACTACGAGCAGTACTTC.

V and J are TRBV6-5 and TRBJ2-1; TRBD2 matches 7 bases. Trimming at V came to 7 bases and at J to 3 bases, leaving 3 bases not matched to a gene. This CDR3 comprises 13 residues. Germline CDR1 MNHEY, CDR2 SVGAGI. The CDR3 loop is CASKTSSYNEQFF. The CDR3 nucleotides read TGTGCCAGCAAGACTAGCAGCTACAATGAGCAGTTCTTC.

The chain is built from TRBV9 and TRBJ1-2, with 10 bases matching TRBD1. CDR3 length: 16 residues. Trimming removed 4 bases from V and 2 bases from J; junction bases left unmatched: 8. Germline CDR1 is SGDLS and CDR2 is YYNGEE. CDR3: CASSPRQGATNYGYTF. The CDR3 DNA follows: TGTGCCAGCAGCCCTCGACAGGGGGCGACCAACTATGGCTACACCTTC.

This clone was counted a single time. The V call is TRBV28, the J call TRBJ2-7, with D uncertain. With 2 bases removed from V and 2 bases from J, the gap between germline ends came to 10 bases. The CDR3 has 14 amino acids. The germline gives CDR1 MDHEN, CDR2 SYDVKM. Here the CDR3 reads CASSLHNPPYEQYF. The CDR3 nucleotides are TGTGCCAGCAGTTTACATAACCCCCCCTACGAGCAGTACTTC.

In this sample, this clone turned up a few times. The gene calls are TRBV24-1 and TRBJ1-5; 9 bases fit TRBD1. Germline CDR1 reads KGHDR; CDR2 reads SFDVKD. The length of the CDR3 is 15 residues. V shed 5 bases, J shed 7 bases, and the junction held 8 bases outside the gene matches. For the CDR3, the DNA is TGTGCCACCAGTGGTCTCGGGACAGGGCTCCAGCCCCAGCATTTT. This codes for CATSGLGTGLQPQHF.

This clone appeared a single time. This rearrangement joins TRBV6-1 to TRBJ1-1; D call uncertain. This CDR3 spans 13 amino acids. Trimming took off 0 bases at V and 11 bases at J, with 13 bases between the two ends. Per germline, CDR1 MNHNS and CDR2 SASEGT. The CDR3 region is CASSEAWPNGAFF. The CDR3 nucleotides are TGTGCCAGCAGTGAAGCCTGGCCGAATGGGGCTTTCTTT.

This chain links TRBV29-1 with TRBJ2-7, with TRBD2 matching over 9 bases. Trimming cost V 6 bases and J 2 bases; bases outside gene matches: 17. In germline, CDR1 is SQVTM, CDR2 ANQGSEA. CDR3 length: 17 amino acids. CDR3 loop: CSVSPGGAGGRAYEQYF. In DNA, the CDR3 is TGCAGCGTCTCGCCCGGCGGGGCGGGAGGGAGGGCCTACGAGCAGTACTTC.

This sequence joins TRBV19 and TRBJ2-3, with 12 nucleotides matching TRBD2. V lost 7 bases to trimming and J lost 4 bases; unmatched junction nucleotides: 24. The CDR3 has 21 residues. Looked up from germline, CDR1 is LNHDA and CDR2 is SQIVND (reference sequence). CDR3 loop: CASTPPRRMASGRAGADTQYF. The DNA for the CDR3 is TGTGCCAGTACCCCACCCCGGCGAATGGCTAGCGGGAGGGCCGGGGCAGATACGCAGTATTTT.

The J gene is TRBJ1-4, the V gene TRBV25-1, with TRBD1 matching over 8 bases. The CDR3 length is 13 residues. Trimming removed 7 bases from V and 8 bases from J; junction bases left unmatched: 6. In germline, CDR1 is MGHDK, CDR2 SYGVNS. For the CDR3, the DNA is TGTGCCAGCAAAGCATCAGGGGGCGAAAAACTGTTTTTT. Its protein product is CASKASGGEKLFF.

V usage is TRBV30 and J usage is TRBJ2-1; 12 bases map to TRBD2. J lost 6 bases, V lost 4 bases, and 4 bases had no gene match. CDR3 length: 14 amino acids. CDR1 is GTSNPN and CDR2 is SVGIG in the germline V gene (reference sequence). This chain's CDR3 is CAWNLAGGRNEQFF. CDR3 in DNA: TGTGCCTGGAACCTAGCGGGAGGGCGCAATGAGCAGTTCTTC. Together with reference TRBV30 and TRBJ2-1, the CDR3 gives the full variable domain: SQTIHQWPATLVQPVGSPLSLECTVEGTSNPNLYWYRQAAGRGLQLLFYSVGIGQISSEVPQNLSASRPQDRQFILSSKKLLLSDSGFYLCAWNLAGGRNEQFFGPGTRLTVL.

The rearrangement links TRBV5-4 to TRBJ1-6; 11 positions match TRBD1. Germline CDR1 is SGHNT and CDR2 is YYREEE (reference sequence). The junction had 4 bases not matched to a gene; V was cut back by 3 bases and J by 8 bases. The CDR3 sequence is 15 residues long. The CDR3 region is CASSSWTGGYSPLHF. CDR3 DNA: TGTGCCAGCAGCTCGTGGACAGGGGGCTATTCACCCCTCCACTTT.

The chain links TRBV30 to TRBJ2-1, with D perhaps TRBD1 (5 bases). Germline V CDR1 and CDR2: GTSNPN, SVGIG (reference sequence). The V end lost 4 bases, the J end lost 8 bases, and 12 bases lay between the germline ends. The CDR3 sequence is 12 residues long. In nucleotides, the CDR3 is TGTGCCTGGAATCCCCAGGGCTATGAGCAGTTCTTC. The encoded protein is CAWNPQGYEQFF.

CDR3 sequence (DNA): TGTGCCAGTAGTATAGTAACAGGATATAGCTACAATGAGCAGTTCTTC. Protein sequence: CASSIVTGYSYNEQFF. J is TRBJ2-1 and V is TRBV19; tentative D call: TRBD1 (5 bases). CDR1 is LNHDA, CDR2 SQIVND, per germline (reference sequence). The V end lost 1 base, the J end lost 3 bases, and 13 bases lay between the germline ends. This CDR3 has 16 residues.

The CDR3 nucleotides read TGTGCCAGCAGTTCTTATACCGCCGGCGAGCAGTACTTC. Encoded protein: CASSSYTAGEQYF. The V and J genes are TRBV27 and TRBJ2-7; no clear D. CDR3 length: 13 amino acids. The germline V and J ends were trimmed by 4 bases and 6 bases, with 13 bases remaining between them. The germline V gene encodes CDR1 MNHEY and CDR2 SMNVEV (reference sequence).

This chain uses TRBV30 with TRBJ2-1; possibly TRBD2 for D (6 bases). Trimming shortened V by 4 bases and J by 0 bases, and 13 bases separated the two germline ends. Germline CDR1 GTSNPN, CDR2 SVGIG (reference sequence). This CDR3 contains 15 residues. CDR3 sequence (DNA): TGTGCCTGGATCCCCGACGGGAGCTCCTACAATGAGCAGTTCTTC. Protein sequence: CAWIPDGSSYNEQFF.

This chain links TRBV11-3 with TRBJ2-2; TRBD2 aligns across 14 bases. In germline, CDR1 is SGHNT, CDR2 YENEEA. Germline trimming cut 5 bases from V and 7 bases from J; bases unmatched to any gene: 6. The CDR3 totals 16 residues. The CDR3 bases are TGTGCCAGCAGCCGGGGGACTAGCGGGAGTGACGGGGAGCTGTTTTTT. Translation: CASSRGTSGSDGELFF.

The chain employs TRBV19 and TRBJ2-1; D not certain. The CDR3 length is 15 residues. From germline, CDR1 is LNHDA and CDR2 SQIVND (reference sequence). V was trimmed by 1 base and J by 0 bases, leaving 7 bases between them. The CDR3 DNA sequence: TGTGCCAGTAGTATAGTGGCCAACTCCTACAATGAGCAGTTCTTC. Translated: CASSIVANSYNEQFF.

V and J are TRBV11-2 and TRBJ2-1, with D possibly being TRBD1 (6 bases). The V end was cut by 1 base, the J end by 6 bases, with 13 bases between. CDR3 length: 15 residues. The germline V gene encodes CDR1 SGHAT and CDR2 FQNNGV. DNA for the CDR3: TGTGCCAGCAGCTTAGCTGTTGTCAGGGGCAATGAGCAGTTCTTC. It codes for CASSLAVVRGNEQFF.

The rearrangement joins TRBV29-1 to TRBJ2-7; no firm D call. V was pared by 7 bases and J by 0 bases, with 16 bases between. This CDR3 contains 14 residues. Per germline, CDR1 SQVTM and CDR2 ANQGSEA. CDR3 protein: CSAYSPASSYEQYF. The CDR3 bases are TGCAGCGCCTACTCGCCCGCCAGCTCCTACGAGCAGTACTTC.

As regards this clone: Sequence at one end of the junction differs from germline and may be a read error. The chain is built from TRBV2 and TRBJ1-5; D is uncertain. This CDR3 has 14 amino acids. Germline V lookup: CDR1 SNHLY, CDR2 FYNNEI. CDR3 sequence (DNA): TGTGCCAGCAGGGAAGGCGGTACGTATCAGCCCCAGCATTTT. Translating gives CASREGGTYQPQHF.

The chain links TRBV28 to TRBJ2-7, with 9 positions matching TRBD1. J gave up 4 bases and V 10 bases, and 11 bases lay outside the gene matches. The CDR3 has 14 residues. Per germline, CDR1 MDHEN and CDR2 SYDVKM. This CDR3 reads CATRQTGGGYEQYF. The CDR3 DNA reads as TGTGCCACACGCCAGACAGGGGGTGGTTACGAGCAGTACTTC.

V gene TRBV18 combines with J gene TRBJ2-1; the match to TRBD2 covers 7 bases. CDR1 KGHSH and CDR2 LQKENI come from the germline V gene. With V trimmed by 0 bases and J by 5 bases, 4 bases remained unmatched. CDR3 length: 15 residues. Here the CDR3 DNA reads TGTGCCAGCTCACCACCTCTAGCGGCTAACAATGAGCAGTTCTTC. This encodes CASSPPLAANNEQFF.

The chain joins TRBV6-5 to TRBJ1-5; D is possibly TRBD1 (6 bases). The CDR3 covers 14 residues. Germline CDR1 and CDR2: MNHEY and SVGAGI. Trimming stripped 6 bases from V and 3 bases from J, with 12 bases between. This CDR3 is CASSLGTNNQPQHF. CDR3 coding DNA: TGTGCCAGCAGCCTCGGGACAAACAATCAGCCCCAGCATTTT.

This CDR3 is CASSLGQETQYF. CDR3 nucleotide sequence: TGTGCCAGCAGTTTGGGCCAAGAGACCCAGTACTTC. This chain joins TRBV12-3 or TRBV12-4 and TRBJ2-5; no clear D. V was pared by 3 bases and J by 1 base, with 3 bases between. The CDR3 totals 12 residues.

This rearrangement joins TRBV19 to TRBJ1-5; D gene ambiguous. The CDR3 sequence is 15 residues long. V was clipped by 5 bases and J by 2 bases, with 13 bases between them. In germline, CDR1 is LNHDA, CDR2 SQIVND (reference sequence). DNA for the CDR3: TGTGCCAGTAGTCCCTACCGGAGGGGCAATCAGCCCCAGCATTTT. This sequence encodes CASSPYRRGNQPQHF. The variable domain in full, with the rest retrieved from reference TRBV19 and TRBJ1-5, is DGGITQSPKYLFRKEGQNVTLSCEQNLNHDAMYWYRQDPGQGLRLIYYSQIVNDFQKGDIAEGYSVSREKKESFPLTVTSAQKNPTAFYLCASSPYRRGNQPQHFGDGTRLSIL.

The chain recombines TRBV9 with TRBJ1-3; TRBD1 is a possible D gene (5 bases). Trimming cost V 0 bases and J 3 bases, with 7 bases left between them. The germline V gene has CDR1 SGDLS and CDR2 YYNGEE. The CDR3 is made up of 14 amino acids. The DNA for the CDR3 is TGTGCCAGCAGCGTAGAAGGGGATGGAAACACCATATATTTT. It encodes CASSVEGDGNTIYF.

This chain joins TRBV30 and TRBJ1-5; 7 bases map to TRBD1. Germline lookup yields CDR1 GTSNPN and CDR2 SVGIG (reference sequence). Trimming removed 5 bases from V and 0 bases from J; junction bases left unmatched: 1. The CDR3 contains 13 residues. As DNA, the CDR3 is TGTGCCTGGCAGGGGGGTAGCAATCAGCCCCAGCATTTT. Its translation: CAWQGGSNQPQHF.

The J gene is TRBJ1-2, the V gene TRBV28; 10 bases are a match to TRBD1. Germline loops: CDR1 MDHEN, CDR2 SYDVKM. J lost 7 bases, V lost 8 bases, and 4 bases had no gene match. This CDR3 is built from 12 residues. For the CDR3, the DNA is TGTGCCAGCGGGACAGGGGCTTTTGGCTACACCTTC. Amino acid sequence: CASGTGAFGYTF.

The chain carries TRBV6-5 and TRBJ2-1; 9 nucleotides align to TRBD1. In germline, CDR1 is MNHEY, CDR2 SVGAGI. This CDR3 comprises 15 residues. J lost 2 bases, V lost 6 bases, and 5 bases had no gene match. CDR3 residues: CASSPGTGTYNEQFF. The CDR3 DNA is TGTGCCAGCAGCCCCGGGACAGGGACCTACAATGAGCAGTTCTTC.